The clone carrying this T cell receptor beta chain has just a few counts. Per the germline V gene, CDR1 is MNHNS and CDR2 is SASEGT. There are 16 residues in the CDR3. V gave up 1 base and J gave up 5 bases, with 12 bases separating them. Original processing methods: Amplified reference gene primers provided the basis for estimating nucleated cell counts. The data were produced by immunoSEQ multiplex PCR, yet TCRdb's version contains in-frame clones alone and is incomplete. The V and J calls and clone size come from that table; D and trimming were worked out from the DNA. The data hold about 140,000 clones, with about 80% observed a single time. The sample originates from a study of blood T cell repertoires in COVID-19.

Sequencing was done on a sample of peripheral blood. The V call is TRBV6-1, the J call TRBJ1-6; TRBD1 might be the D (5 bases). This TCR derives from a woman over 75 in a cohort sampled during active or convalescent COVID-19. The CDR3 region has the DNA TGTGCCAGCAGTGAAGGGGGGGGTTGGGATAATTCACCCCTCCACTTT. This codes for CASSEGGGWDNSPLHF.